This is a list of T cell receptor beta chains from one sample in a study of shared clonotypes between healthy human individuals. The repertoire was sequenced with immunoSEQ multiplex PCR; TCRdb's copy has only in-frame clones and lacks some. The table lists around 2.5 million clones, roughly 93% of them singletons. The material sequenced was naive CD4+ T cells from PBMCs. The receptor source for this set is a man between 18 and 35 years old in good health. Some clones in this sample may be carry-over from other donors' samples. CDR3s include the opening cysteine and the closing phenylalanine or tryptophan. A D gene is named only where the DNA matches it firmly. Where a row states a size, it is once, few, many or the class of an expanded clone; other rows omit it.

>-|TRBD1|TRBJ1-1|TRBV5-1
CASSSSGTGGLHTEAFF
TGCGCCAGCAGCTCCTCCGGGACAGGGGGCCTGCACACTGAAGCTTTCTTT
>-|-|TRBJ1-3|TRBV7-2
CASSLASSGGNTIYF
TGTGCCAGCAGCTTAGCTTCATCTGGCGGAAACACCATATATTTT
>-|-|TRBJ2-2|TRBV28
CASSFWGDSRNTGELFF
TGTGCCAGCAGTTTTTGGGGGGACTCTCGTAACACCGGGGAGCTGTTTTTT
>-|TRBD1|TRBJ1-6|TRBV25-1
CAVGSGTGDSPLHF
TGTGCCGTGGGTAGTGGGACAGGCGACTCACCCCTCCACTTT
>-|-|TRBJ2-1|TRBV5-1
CASSSESPNEQFF
TGCGCCAGCAGCTCGGAGAGCCCCAATGAGCAGTTCTTC
>few|-|TRBJ2-2|TRBV7-6
CASSLRGGVPPGELFF
TGTGCCAGCAGCTTAAGGGGGGGCGTGCCCCCCGGGGAGCTGTTTTTT
>-|-|TRBJ2-1|TRBV21-1
CASSEPLLRAGEGNEQFF
TGTGCCAGCAGCGAACCCCTGTTGAGGGCAGGTGAAGGGAATGAGCAGTTCTTC
>once|-|TRBJ2-7|TRBV11-2
CASSLNLPYEQYF
TGTGCCAGCAGCTTAAACCTACCCTACGAGCAGTACTTC
>-|TRBD2|TRBJ2-1|TRBV5-1
CASSLGLAGMGNEQFF
TGCGCCAGCAGCTTGGGGCTAGCGGGCATGGGCAATGAGCAGTTCTTC
>-|-|TRBJ1-6|TRBV11-2
CASSPSLNSPLHF
TGTGCCAGCAGTCCCTCTCTTAATTCACCCCTCCACTTT
>-|-|TRBJ2-3|TRBV30
CAWSVQSGTDTQYF
TGTGCCTGGAGTGTACAAAGCGGGACAGATACGCAGTATTTT
>once|-|TRBJ2-3|TRBV5-1
CASSPGRGQDTQYF
TGCGCCAGCAGCCCGGGACGAGGACAAGATACGCAGTATTTT
>once|-|TRBJ1-1|TRBV18
CASYPSGNTEAFF
TGTGCCAGCTACCCCTCAGGGAACACTGAAGCTTTCTTT
>-|-|TRBJ2-2|TRBV7-3
CASSFFRNTGELFF
TGTGCCAGCAGCTTTTTCCGAAACACCGGGGAGCTGTTTTTT
>-|TRBD1|TRBJ2-1|TRBV30
CAWSIGDRVGNEQFF
TGTGCCTGGAGTATAGGGGACAGGGTTGGCAATGAGCAGTTCTTC
>-|-|TRBJ2-2|TRBV7-2
CASSRVALNTGELFF
TGTGCCAGCAGCCGGGTAGCGCTTAACACCGGGGAGCTGTTTTTT
>-|-|TRBJ2-7|TRBV5-4
CASSPGTGSSYEQYF
TGTGCCAGCAGCCCCGGGACGGGAAGCTCCTACGAGCAGTACTTC
>-|TRBD1|TRBJ2-2|TRBV6-6
CASSYSNVGGRGELFF
TGTGCCAGCAGTTACTCGAATGTAGGGGGCCGTGGGGAGCTGTTTTTT
>once|TRBD2|TRBJ2-5|TRBV6-6
CASSWRGFEETQYF
TGTGCCAGCAGTTGGCGGGGGTTCGAAGAGACCCAGTACTTC
>-|-|TRBJ2-1|TRBV7-3
CASSQTASSPEQFF
TGTGCCAGCAGCCAAACCGCTTCTAGCCCCGAGCAGTTCTTC
>-|-|TRBJ1-5|TRBV7-8
CASSLKRETNQPQHF
TGTGCCAGCAGCTTAAAGAGGGAAACCAATCAGCCCCAGCATTTT
>-|-|TRBJ2-5|TRBV6-1
CASTETITLGETQYF
TGTGCCAGCACGGAGACAATAACCTTGGGGGAGACCCAGTACTTC
>-|-|TRBJ2-3|TRBV28
CASSPRQDTQYF
TGTGCCAGCAGTCCAAGGCAAGATACGCAGTATTTT
>-|TRBD1|TRBJ2-5|TRBV2
CASSGTGYETQYF
TGTGCCAGCAGCGGGACAGGGTACGAGACCCAGTACTTC
>-|-|TRBJ2-7|TRBV5-5
CASQTALLNEQYF
TGTGCCAGCCAGACAGCCCTCCTCAACGAGCAGTACTTC
>-|-|TRBJ1-5|TRBV6-5
CASSRQAYSNQPQHF
TGTGCCAGCAGTCGCCAGGCTTATAGCAATCAGCCCCAGCATTTT
>-|TRBD2|TRBJ2-3|TRBV27
CASSLRTSPSTDTQYF
TGTGCCAGCAGTTTAAGGACTAGCCCTAGCACAGATACGCAGTATTTT
>-|-|TRBJ1-4|TRBV29-1
CSAHGGDEKLFF
TGCAGCGCGCACGGGGGGGATGAAAAACTGTTTTTT
>-|-|TRBJ2-5|TRBV5-4
CASSPLKTRTASGTQYF
TGTGCCAGCAGCCCCTTGAAAACGCGGACCGCCTCAGGGACCCAGTACTTC
>-|-|TRBJ1-4|TRBV10-2
CASSESIRENEKLFF
TGCGCCAGCAGTGAGTCCATTAGGGAAAATGAAAAACTGTTTTTT
>once|TRBD1|TRBJ1-1|TRBV6-1
CASRRQGGTEAFF
TGTGCCAGCAGACGACAGGGGGGCACTGAAGCTTTCTTT
>once|TRBD1|TRBJ2-2|TRBV5-5
CASSFSGTGPGELFF
TGTGCCAGCAGCTTCTCTGGGACAGGGCCCGGGGAGCTGTTTTTT
>-|-|TRBJ1-3|TRBV25-1
CASSLSGNTIYF
TGTGCCAGCAGCCTCTCTGGAAACACCATATATTTT
>-|TRBD1|TRBJ2-7|TRBV7-3
CASSPQGANEQYF
TGTGCCAGCAGCCCTCAGGGGGCCAACGAGCAGTACTTC
>-|TRBD1|TRBJ2-7|TRBV6-6
CASSYIRTGGGEQYF
TGTGCCAGCAGTTACATCAGGACAGGGGGGGGCGAGCAGTACTTC
>-|TRBD2|TRBJ2-1|TRBV28
CASSSPTSGHHYNEQFF
TGTGCCAGCAGTTCTCCGACTAGCGGGCATCATTACAATGAGCAGTTCTTC
>-|TRBD1|TRBJ2-5|TRBV19
CASSQQGSWETQYF
TGTGCCAGTAGTCAACAGGGGTCCTGGGAGACCCAGTACTTC
>-|-|TRBJ2-1|TRBV5-4
CASSRSAYNEQFF
TGTGCCAGCAGCAGGTCCGCCTACAATGAGCAGTTCTTC
>-|-|TRBJ1-5|TRBV10-3
CAIRPSGGGENQPQHF
TGTGCCATCAGGCCTTCGGGGGGAGGTGAAAATCAGCCCCAGCATTTT
>-|TRBD2|TRBJ2-3|TRBV29-1
CSVEEGTSWYTDTQYF
TGCAGCGTTGAAGAGGGGACTAGTTGGTACACAGATACGCAGTATTTT
>once|TRBD2|TRBJ2-1|TRBV10-3
CAISEPGLAAYNEQFF
TGTGCCATCAGTGAGCCGGGACTAGCGGCTTACAATGAGCAGTTCTTC
>-|-|TRBJ1-3|TRBV5-6
CASSRGGRASGNTIYF
TGTGCCAGCAGCCGGGGTGGCAGGGCTTCTGGAAACACCATATATTTT
>-|TRBD1|TRBJ1-3|TRBV28
CASSLHGTAYSGNTIYF
TGTGCCAGCAGTTTACACGGGACAGCCTACTCTGGAAACACCATATATTTT
>-|-|TRBJ2-5|TRBV28
CASSSPGAVQETQYF
TGTGCCAGCAGTTCTCCAGGGGCGGTTCAAGAGACCCAGTACTTC
>-|-|TRBJ2-7|TRBV19
CASRRTGSGGYEQYF
TGTGCCAGTAGACGAACTGGGTCTGGGGGCTACGAGCAGTACTTC
>-|TRBD2|TRBJ2-1|TRBV7-3
CASSLGLAGKNEQFF
TGTGCCAGCAGCTTAGGACTAGCGGGTAAGAATGAGCAGTTCTTC
>-|-|TRBJ2-1|TRBV6-5
CASSYVRGGYNEQFF
TGTGCCAGCAGTTACGTGCGGGGTGGGTACAATGAGCAGTTCTTC
>-|-|TRBJ2-3|TRBV7-2
CASSYRRLDITDTQYF
TGTGCCAGCAGCTACAGAAGACTAGACATAACAGATACGCAGTATTTT
>-|TRBD1|TRBJ2-3|TRBV7-9
CASSLAPDRGYF
TGTGCCAGCAGCTTAGCGCCGGACAGGGGATATTTT
>-|-|TRBJ1-1|TRBV19
CASSIFGDTEAFF
TGTGCCAGTAGTATTTTTGGGGACACTGAAGCTTTCTTT
>-|TRBD2|TRBJ2-1|TRBV6-6
CASSFQSGTASNEQFF
TGTGCCAGCAGTTTCCAAAGCGGGACCGCTTCCAATGAGCAGTTCTTC
>-|-|TRBJ2-1|TRBV5-1
CASSLEAASSYNEQFF
TGCGCCAGCAGCTTGGAGGCAGCTAGCTCCTACAATGAGCAGTTCTTC
>-|-|TRBJ1-1|TRBV7-9
CASSQRQNTEAFF
TGTGCCAGCAGCCAAAGACAGAACACTGAAGCTTTCTTT
>-|TRBD2|TRBJ2-1|TRBV29-1
CSVGLADSYNEQFF
TGCAGCGTGGGACTAGCGGACTCCTACAATGAGCAGTTCTTC
>-|TRBD1|TRBJ2-7|TRBV29-1
CSGRDSSYEQYF
TGCAGCGGCCGGGACAGTTCTTACGAGCAGTACTTC
>-|-|TRBJ2-1|TRBV5-6
CASSLPSAPTGEQFF
TGTGCCAGCAGCTTGCCCTCGGCTCCTACAGGTGAGCAGTTCTTC
>-|-|TRBJ2-3|TRBV5-1
CASSLVPTDTQYF
TGCGCCAGCAGCTTAGTCCCCACAGATACGCAGTATTTT
>-|-|TRBJ2-6|TRBV15
CATSRGARGAGANVLTF
TGTGCCACCAGCAGAGGCGCCAGGGGAGCTGGGGCCAACGTCCTGACTTTC